The 18 T cell receptor beta chains below all came from one sample that was sequenced in a study of technical replicates of blood from several donors. This table comes from immunoSEQ multiplex PCR, and its TCRdb copy is limited to in-frame clones, with some not included. The sample consists of some 14,000 clones, more than 75% of them appearing once. Material for sequencing was PBMCs. Receptors originate from a human donor in good health.

V usage is TRBV23-1 and J usage is TRBJ2-2; tentatively, D is TRBD1 (6 bases). TRBV23-1 is marked as an open reading frame, function uncertain. With 4 bases removed from V and 2 bases from J, the gap between germline ends came to 11 bases. The CDR3 extends over 15 amino acids. In DNA form, the CDR3 reads TGCGCCAGCAGTCTTAAGGGGGAAAACACCGGGGAGCTGTTTTTT. Protein sequence: CASSLKGENTGELFF.

This sequence joins TRBV27 and TRBJ2-4, with 15 bases aligning to TRBD2. V gave up 5 bases and J gave up 3 bases; unmatched junction bases: 14. Per the germline V gene, CDR1 is MNHEY and CDR2 is SMNVEV (reference sequence). The CDR3 spans 20 residues. The CDR3 sequence: CASSPQGTSGRTVGKNIQYF. CDR3 nucleotide sequence: TGTGCCAGCAGTCCCCAGGGGACTAGCGGGAGGACCGTGGGCAAAAACATTCAGTACTTC.

The chain is built from TRBV9 and TRBJ2-2; 7 bases line up with TRBD1. Looked up from germline, CDR1 is SGDLS and CDR2 is YYNGEE. The length of the CDR3 is 14 residues. V lost 4 bases to trimming and J lost 3 bases; unmatched junction nucleotides: 3. This CDR3 reads CASSTGTDTGELFF. DNA for the CDR3: TGTGCCAGCAGCACCGGGACAGACACCGGGGAGCTGTTTTTT.

This clone was picked up one time. The gene calls are TRBV25-1 and TRBJ1-2, with D unresolved. CDR3 length: 15 residues. Trimming stripped 3 bases from V and 1 base from J, with 12 bases between. Germline lookup yields CDR1 MGHDK and CDR2 SYGVNS. In DNA form, the CDR3 reads TGTGCCAGCAGTGACAGTCCCCGGGTTAACTATGGCTACACCTTC. Its protein is CASSDSPRVNYGYTF.

CDR3 protein: CASSPTPRRERSGELFF. Here the CDR3 DNA reads TGTGCCAGCAGTCCTACCCCCCGGCGGGAGCGTAGCGGGGAGCTGTTTTTT. J is TRBJ2-2 and V is TRBV11-2, with 7 bases identical to TRBD2. The length of the CDR3 is 17 residues. Germline assignment: CDR1 SGHAT and CDR2 FQNNGV. V was pared by 6 bases and J by 7 bases, with 17 bases of the junction left unmatched.

The rearrangement joins TRBV7-3 to TRBJ2-3; weak D call: TRBD2 (6 bases). The CDR3 has 15 amino acids. Trimming took 2 bases from V and 3 from J, leaving 12 bases between them. Germline V gene sequence: CDR1 SGHTA, CDR2 FQGTGA. CDR3 region: CASSLLPSETDTQYF. CDR3 in DNA: TGTGCCAGCAGCTTATTGCCTAGCGAGACAGATACGCAGTATTTT.

This chain uses TRBV9 with TRBJ2-3; TRBD2 matches 10 bases. This CDR3 has 20 amino acids. The V and J ends lost 1 base and 1 base, in that order; junction bases with no gene match: 15. Germline-derived CDR1 and CDR2 are SGDLS and YYNGEE. CDR3 coding DNA: TGTGCCAGCAGCGTATGGGGGACTAGCGCCAGCGGGGGGGGCACAGATACGCAGTATTTT. Protein: CASSVWGTSASGGGTDTQYF.

This clone has a handful of counts. The chain employs TRBV7-9 and TRBJ1-1; no firm D call. The CDR3 consists of 16 residues. Trimming shortened V by 1 base and J by 6 bases, and 18 bases separated the two germline ends. Germline CDR1 reads SEHNR; CDR2 reads FQNEAQ (reference sequence). The CDR3 here is CASSLGLTVGESEAFF. Here the CDR3 DNA reads TGTGCCAGCAGCTTAGGACTCACCGTAGGAGAATCTGAAGCTTTCTTT.

V and J are TRBV6-1 and TRBJ2-1, with 11 bases matching TRBD1. The CDR3 extends over 15 amino acids. Germline V gene sequence: CDR1 MNHNS, CDR2 SASEGT. Germline trimming cut 3 bases from V and 3 bases from J; bases unmatched to any gene: 1. The CDR3 is CASSEGQGGYNEQFF. The CDR3 coding sequence is TGTGCCAGCAGTGAGGGACAGGGGGGCTACAATGAGCAGTTCTTC.

The chain uses TRBV27 and TRBJ2-3; the D gene is possibly TRBD2 (5 bases). The V gene's germline CDR1 is MNHEY and CDR2 SMNVEV (reference sequence). The V end was cut by 2 bases, the J end by 2 bases, with 14 bases between. This CDR3 region has 16 residues. CDR3 coding DNA: TGTGCCAGCAGTTTAATACCTGGACTCTCCACAGATACGCAGTATTTT. Translation gives CASSLIPGLSTDTQYF.

The chain carries TRBV18 and TRBJ2-3, with 7 bases that match TRBD1. In germline, CDR1 is KGHSH, CDR2 LQKENI. CDR3 length: 15 residues. J gave up 1 base and V 2 bases, and 3 bases lay outside the gene matches. The CDR3 DNA is TGTGCCAGCTCACCAGCCGGGACAGGCACAGATACGCAGTATTTT. Protein: CASSPAGTGTDTQYF. Combining the CDR3 with reference TRBV18 and TRBJ2-3 gives the whole variable domain NAGVMQNPRHLVRRRGQEARLRCSPMKGHSHVYWYRQLPEEGLKFMVYLQKENIIDESGMPKERFSAEFPKEGPSILRIQQVVRGDSAAYFCASSPAGTGTDTQYFGPGTRLTVL.

The chain uses TRBV7-9 and TRBJ1-1, with 7 bases that match TRBD1. V lost 4 bases, J lost 5 bases, and 16 bases stayed unmatched. Germline CDR1 is SEHNR and CDR2 is FQNEAQ (reference sequence). The CDR3 consists of 17 residues. The CDR3 sequence is CASSSFGQAPKGTEAFF. Written as DNA, the CDR3 is TGTGCCAGCAGCTCCTTTGGACAGGCCCCGAAGGGTACTGAAGCTTTCTTT.

The rearrangement joins TRBV15 to TRBJ2-5; 11 nucleotides align to TRBD2. The CDR3 has 16 residues. Germline V gene sequence: CDR1 LNHNV, CDR2 YYDKDF (reference sequence). Unmatched junction bases numbered 7, after V lost 6 bases and J lost 1 base. The CDR3 sequence: CATSTGTSGLQETQYF. The DNA for the CDR3 is TGTGCCACCAGTACCGGGACTAGCGGCCTCCAAGAGACCCAGTACTTC. Based on the CDR3 plus reference TRBV15 and TRBJ2-5, the full variable domain is DAMVIQNPRYQVTQFGKPVTLSCSQTLNHNVMYWYQQKSSQAPKLLFHYYDKDFNNEADTPDNFQSRRPNTSFCFLDIRSPGLGDTAMYLCATSTGTSGLQETQYFGPGTRLLVL.

The chain couples TRBV11-1 to TRBJ2-5; 13 bases agree with TRBD2. The CDR3 covers 15 residues. The germline V gene has CDR1 SGHAT and CDR2 FQDESV (reference sequence). Trimming at V came to 5 bases and at J to 5 bases, leaving 5 bases not matched to a gene. The CDR3 loop reads CASSNGLAGAETQYF. The CDR3 region has the DNA TGTGCCAGCAGCAATGGACTAGCGGGAGCGGAGACCCAGTACTTC.

This clone turned up a few times. The J gene is TRBJ1-5, the V gene TRBV30; D may be TRBD1 (6 bases). CDR3 length: 13 amino acids. V lost 5 bases and J 7 bases, leaving 15 bases between the germline ends. The germline gives CDR1 GTSNPN, CDR2 SVGIG (reference sequence). The CDR3 nucleotides read TGTGCCTGGGACGGACCGGGGGGCCAGCCCCAGCATTTT. As protein: CAWDGPGGQPQHF.

The rearrangement uses TRBV5-6 and TRBJ2-2; possible D gene TRBD2, 5 bases. Per germline, CDR1 SGHDT and CDR2 YYEEEE. The ends were cut back, 1 base at V and 0 bases at J, with 13 bases in the middle. There are 17 residues in the CDR3. In DNA form, the CDR3 reads TGTGCCAGCAGCTTGACTAGTGGCGGCGCGAACACCGGGGAGCTGTTTTTT. Its translation: CASSLTSGGANTGELFF.

This clone was observed once. This chain joins TRBV6-5 and TRBJ2-1, with D unclear. Germline loops: CDR1 MNHEY, CDR2 SVGAGI. V lost 4 bases and J lost 4, with 8 bases in between. This CDR3 comprises 13 residues. The CDR3 DNA sequence: TGTGCCAGCAGTTCCACAGATTACAATGAGCAGTTCTTC. This translates into CASSSTDYNEQFF.

The chain combines TRBV19 with TRBJ2-1; TRBD2 aligns across 10 bases. The CDR3 loop spans 16 amino acids. CDR1 is LNHDA, CDR2 SQIVND, per germline (reference sequence). Losses at the gene ends were 0 bases for V and 8 bases for J; bases not matched to a gene: 7. The CDR3 reads CASSIDVSSGSYEQFF. CDR3 bases: TGTGCCAGTAGTATAGATGTTTCTAGCGGGAGCTATGAGCAGTTCTTC.